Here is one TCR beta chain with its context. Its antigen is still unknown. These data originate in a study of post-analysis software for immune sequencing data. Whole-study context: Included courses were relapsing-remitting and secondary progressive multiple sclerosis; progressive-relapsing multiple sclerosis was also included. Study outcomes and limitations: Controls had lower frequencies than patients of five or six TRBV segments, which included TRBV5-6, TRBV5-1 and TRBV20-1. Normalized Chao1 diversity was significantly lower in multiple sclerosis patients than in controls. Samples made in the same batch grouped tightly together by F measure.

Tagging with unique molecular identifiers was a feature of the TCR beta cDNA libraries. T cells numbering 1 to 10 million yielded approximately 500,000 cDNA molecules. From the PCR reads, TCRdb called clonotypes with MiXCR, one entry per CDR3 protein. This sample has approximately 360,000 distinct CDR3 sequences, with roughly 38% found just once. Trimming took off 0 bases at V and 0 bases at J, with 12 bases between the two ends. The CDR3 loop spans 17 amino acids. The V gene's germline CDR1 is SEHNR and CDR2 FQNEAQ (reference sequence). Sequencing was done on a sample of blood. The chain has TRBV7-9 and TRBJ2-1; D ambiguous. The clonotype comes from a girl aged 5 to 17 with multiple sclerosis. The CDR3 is CASSLASSASSYNEQFF. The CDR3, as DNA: TGTGCCAGCAGCTTAGCGAGTTCGGCTAGCTCCTACAATGAGCAGTTCTTC.